Only a few counts were recorded for the clone carrying this T cell receptor beta chain. The sample is drawn from a study of T cells in Graves' hyperthyroidism and ophthalmopathy. This CDR3 is built from 13 residues. Trimming removed 5 bases from V and 3 bases from J, with 11 bases in between. CDR1 is MNHNS and CDR2 is SASEGT in the germline V gene. Researchers amplified the TCR beta CDR3 regions from RNA transcripts. HTBI primers were used for first-round RT-PCR of the TCR CDR3. TCRdb re-derived calls from the multiplex PCR reads in MiXCR, one entry per CDR3 protein. The sample lists a few hundred thousand distinct CDR3 sequences, 21% occurring once.

The material sequenced was blood. This receptor was taken from a woman aged 45-65 years with Graves' hyperthyroidism. The chain carries TRBV6-1 and TRBJ2-7, with a weak D call TRBD1 (5 bases). This chain's CDR3 is CASSRTFNYEQYF. Written as DNA, the CDR3 is TGTGCCAGCAGTCGGACATTTAACTACGAGCAGTACTTC.